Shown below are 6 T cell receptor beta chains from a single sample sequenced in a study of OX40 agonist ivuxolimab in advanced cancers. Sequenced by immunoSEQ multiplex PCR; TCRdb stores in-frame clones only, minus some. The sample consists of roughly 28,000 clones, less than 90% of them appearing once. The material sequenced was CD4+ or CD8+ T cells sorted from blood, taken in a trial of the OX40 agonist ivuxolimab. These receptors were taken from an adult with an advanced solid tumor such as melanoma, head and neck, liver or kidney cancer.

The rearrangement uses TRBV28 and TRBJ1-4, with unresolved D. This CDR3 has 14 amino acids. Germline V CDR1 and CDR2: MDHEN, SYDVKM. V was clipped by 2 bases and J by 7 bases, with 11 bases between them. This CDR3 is CASSLRTAREKLFF. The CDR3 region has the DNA TGTGCCAGCAGTTTAAGGACGGCTCGTGAAAAACTGTTTTTT.

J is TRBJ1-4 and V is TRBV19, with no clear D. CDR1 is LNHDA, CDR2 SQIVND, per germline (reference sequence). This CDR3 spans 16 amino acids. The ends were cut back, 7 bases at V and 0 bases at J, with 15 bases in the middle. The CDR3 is CASTSSGLPTNEKLFF. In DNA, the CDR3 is TGTGCCAGTACCTCGTCCGGACTACCAACTAATGAAAAACTGTTTTTT.

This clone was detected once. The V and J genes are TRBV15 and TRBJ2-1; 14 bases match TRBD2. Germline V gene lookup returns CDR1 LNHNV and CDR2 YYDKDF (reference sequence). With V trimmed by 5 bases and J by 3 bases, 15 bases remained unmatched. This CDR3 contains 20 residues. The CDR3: CATSPSPGTSGRVFYNEQFF. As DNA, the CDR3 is TGTGCCACCAGCCCAAGCCCAGGGACTAGCGGGAGAGTGTTCTACAATGAGCAGTTCTTC.

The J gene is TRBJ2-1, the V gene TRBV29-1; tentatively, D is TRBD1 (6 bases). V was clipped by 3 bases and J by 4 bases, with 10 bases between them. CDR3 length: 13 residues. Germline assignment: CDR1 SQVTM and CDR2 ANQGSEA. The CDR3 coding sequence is TGCAGCGTTGACGGCCAGGGGTACAATGAGCAGTTCTTC. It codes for CSVDGQGYNEQFF.

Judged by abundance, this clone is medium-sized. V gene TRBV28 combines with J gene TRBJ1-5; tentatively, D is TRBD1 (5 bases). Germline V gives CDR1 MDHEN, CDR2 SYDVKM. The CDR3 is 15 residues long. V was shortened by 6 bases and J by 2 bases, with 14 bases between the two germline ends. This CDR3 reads CASRPFGGGNQPQHF. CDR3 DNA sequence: TGTGCCAGCAGACCTTTTGGGGGTGGCAATCAGCCCCAGCATTTT.

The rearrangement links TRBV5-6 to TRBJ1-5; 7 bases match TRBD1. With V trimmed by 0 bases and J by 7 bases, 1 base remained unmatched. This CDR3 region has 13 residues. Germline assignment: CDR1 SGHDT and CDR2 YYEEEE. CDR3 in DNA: TGTGCCAGCAGCTTGGACAGGGGACAGCCCCAGCATTTT. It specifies CASSLDRGQPQHF. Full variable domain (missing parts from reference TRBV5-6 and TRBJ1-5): DAGVTQSPTHLIKTRGQQVTLRCSPKSGHDTVSWYQQALGQGPQFIFQYYEEEERQRGNFPDRFSGHQFPNYSSELNVNALLLGDSALYLCASSLDRGQPQHFGDGTRLSIL.